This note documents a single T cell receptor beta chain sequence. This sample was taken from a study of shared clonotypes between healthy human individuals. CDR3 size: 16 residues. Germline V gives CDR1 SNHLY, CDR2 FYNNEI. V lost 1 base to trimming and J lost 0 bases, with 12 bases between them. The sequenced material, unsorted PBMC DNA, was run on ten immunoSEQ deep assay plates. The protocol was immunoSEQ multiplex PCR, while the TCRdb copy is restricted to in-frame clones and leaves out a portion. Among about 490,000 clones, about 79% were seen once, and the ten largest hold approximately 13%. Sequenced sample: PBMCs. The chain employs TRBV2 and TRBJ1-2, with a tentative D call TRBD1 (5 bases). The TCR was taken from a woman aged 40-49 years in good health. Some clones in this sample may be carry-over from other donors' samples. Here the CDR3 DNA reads TGTGCCAGCAGTGAAGGGCCGGCGACAGCTAACTATGGCTACACCTTC. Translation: CASSEGPATANYGYTF.